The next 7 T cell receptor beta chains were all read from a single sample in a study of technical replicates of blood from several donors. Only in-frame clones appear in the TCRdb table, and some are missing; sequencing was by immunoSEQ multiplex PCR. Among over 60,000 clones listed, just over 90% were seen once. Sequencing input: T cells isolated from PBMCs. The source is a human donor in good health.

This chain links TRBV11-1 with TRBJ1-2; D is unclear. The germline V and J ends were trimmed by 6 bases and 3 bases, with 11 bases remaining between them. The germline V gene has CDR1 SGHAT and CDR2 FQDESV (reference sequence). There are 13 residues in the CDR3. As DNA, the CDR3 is TGTGCCAGCAGACCTAAAGCGGACTATGGCTACACCTTC. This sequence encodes CASRPKADYGYTF.

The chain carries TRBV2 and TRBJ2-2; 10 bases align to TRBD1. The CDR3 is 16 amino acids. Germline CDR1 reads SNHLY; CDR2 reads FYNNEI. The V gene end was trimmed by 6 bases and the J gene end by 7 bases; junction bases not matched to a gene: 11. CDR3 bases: TGTGCCAGCAGCGACCTGACAGGGGGCGCGGTCGGGGAGCTGTTTTTT. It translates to CASSDLTGGAVGELFF.

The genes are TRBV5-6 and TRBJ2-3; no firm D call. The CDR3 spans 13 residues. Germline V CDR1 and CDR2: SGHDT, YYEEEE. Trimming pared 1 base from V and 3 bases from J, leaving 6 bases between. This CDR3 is CASSLRVTDTQYF. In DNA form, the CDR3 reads TGTGCCAGCAGCTTGAGAGTGACAGATACGCAGTATTTT.

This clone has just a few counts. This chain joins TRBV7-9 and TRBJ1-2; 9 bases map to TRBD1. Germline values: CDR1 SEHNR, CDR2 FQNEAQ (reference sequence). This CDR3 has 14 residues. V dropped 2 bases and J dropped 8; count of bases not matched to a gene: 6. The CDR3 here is CASSLKQGARGYTF. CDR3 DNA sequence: TGTGCCAGCAGCTTAAAACAGGGGGCGCGGGGCTACACCTTC.

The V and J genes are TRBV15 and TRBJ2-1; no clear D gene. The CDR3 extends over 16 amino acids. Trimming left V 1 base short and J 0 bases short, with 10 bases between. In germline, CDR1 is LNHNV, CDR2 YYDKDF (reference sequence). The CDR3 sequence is CATSRVVGLSYNEQFF. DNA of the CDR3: TGTGCCACCAGCAGAGTAGTGGGCCTCTCCTACAATGAGCAGTTCTTC.

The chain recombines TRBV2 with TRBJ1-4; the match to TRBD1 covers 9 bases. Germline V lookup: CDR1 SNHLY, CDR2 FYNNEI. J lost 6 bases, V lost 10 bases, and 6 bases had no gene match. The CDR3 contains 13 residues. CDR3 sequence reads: CAITGGGDEKLFF. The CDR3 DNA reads TGTGCCATCACAGGGGGCGGGGATGAAAAACTGTTTTTT.

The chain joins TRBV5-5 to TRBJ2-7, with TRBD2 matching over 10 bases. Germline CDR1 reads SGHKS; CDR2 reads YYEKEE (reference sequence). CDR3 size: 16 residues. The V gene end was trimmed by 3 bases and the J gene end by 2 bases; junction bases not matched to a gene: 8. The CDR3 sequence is CASSYAGAGGPYEQYF. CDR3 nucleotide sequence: TGTGCCAGCAGCTATGCGGGAGCGGGAGGGCCCTACGAGCAGTACTTC.